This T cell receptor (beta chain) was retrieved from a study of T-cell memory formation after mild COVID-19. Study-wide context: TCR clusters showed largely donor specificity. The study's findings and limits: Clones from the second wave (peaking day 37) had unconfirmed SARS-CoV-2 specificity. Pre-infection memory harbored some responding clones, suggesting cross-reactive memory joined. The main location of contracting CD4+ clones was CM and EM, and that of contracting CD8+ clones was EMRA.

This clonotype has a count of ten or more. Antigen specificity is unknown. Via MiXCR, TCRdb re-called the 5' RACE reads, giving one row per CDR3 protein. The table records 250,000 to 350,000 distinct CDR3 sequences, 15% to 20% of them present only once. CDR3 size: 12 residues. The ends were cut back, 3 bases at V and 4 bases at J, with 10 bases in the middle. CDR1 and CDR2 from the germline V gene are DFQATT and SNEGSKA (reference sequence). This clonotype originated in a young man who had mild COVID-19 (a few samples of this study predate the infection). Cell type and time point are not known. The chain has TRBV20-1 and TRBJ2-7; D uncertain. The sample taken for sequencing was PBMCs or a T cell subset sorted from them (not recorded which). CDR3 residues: CSASSLGYEQYF. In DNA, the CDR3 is TGCAGTGCTAGTTCCCTGGGTTACGAGCAGTACTTC.